Listed below are T cell receptor beta chains from one sample, sequenced in a study of blood T cell repertoires in COVID-19. The assay was immunoSEQ multiplex PCR, and TCRdb's table has in-frame clones only and misses some. The profile shows fewer than 250,000 clones, roughly 85% of them singletons. Specimen: PBMCs or T cells enriched from blood (not recorded which). All receptors come from a woman aged 40 to 50 who had been exposed to COVID-19. Each CDR3 is given with its conserved first and last residue. The D gene is left open where the match is weak. A row's size may be missing; if present it is once, few, many or a size class.

clone size	V gene	J gene	D gene	CDR3 protein	CDR3 DNA
.	TRBV5-1	TRBJ2-5	.	CASSLARAGQETQYF	TGCGCCAGCAGCTTGGCCCGGGCGGGTCAAGAGACCCAGTACTTC
.	TRBV5-1	TRBJ1-2	.	CASSPGHSYGYTF	TGCGCCAGCAGCCCGGGACATAGTTATGGCTACACCTTC
.	TRBV6-2/TRBV6-3	TRBJ2-1	TRBD1	CASSYIWDRIHNEQFF	TGTGCCAGCAGTTACATCTGGGACAGAATACACAATGAGCAGTTCTTC
.	TRBV28	TRBJ2-2	TRBD1	CASSLIMGQGTGELFF	TGTGCCAGCAGTTTAATTATGGGACAGGGCACCGGGGAGCTGTTTTTT
.	TRBV5-1	TRBJ1-1	.	CASSLAQYTEAFF	TGCGCCAGCAGCTTGGCCCAATACACTGAAGCTTTCTTT
.	TRBV30	TRBJ1-6	.	CAWSSAGKGGYRNSPLHF	TGTGCCTGGAGTTCGGCAGGGAAGGGTGGATATCGAAATTCACCCCTCCACTTT
once	TRBV27	TRBJ1-5	TRBD1	CASSQTGTGGSRAQHF	TGTGCCAGCAGTCAAACCGGGACAGGGGGCTCAAGGGCCCAGCATTTT
.	TRBV6-1	TRBJ1-2	.	CASSEGFSMEGGYTF	TGTGCCAGCAGTGAAGGGTTCAGTATGGAGGGTGGCTACACCTTC
.	TRBV5-6	TRBJ2-6	TRBD1	CASSLKPGQGATGANVLTF	TGTGCCAGCAGCCTGAAACCGGGACAGGGGGCAACTGGGGCCAACGTCCTGACTTTC
.	TRBV9	TRBJ2-3	TRBD2	CASSSGGGTDTQYF	TGTGCCAGCAGTAGCGGGGGTGGCACAGATACGCAGTATTTT
.	TRBV27	TRBJ2-1	TRBD1	CAVGTGVGRNEQFF	TGTGCCGTAGGGACAGGGGTCGGCCGGAATGAGCAGTTCTTC
.	TRBV11-2	TRBJ1-6	.	CASSLFRVGGQVSPLHF	TGTGCCAGCAGCTTATTTAGGGTCGGGGGGCAGGTTTCACCCCTCCACTTT
.	TRBV7-3	TRBJ1-2	.	CASAGAENYGYTF	TGTGCCAGCGCAGGGGCCGAAAACTATGGCTACACCTTC
.	TRBV5-1	TRBJ2-5	.	CASMRGPETQYF	TGCGCCAGCATGAGAGGTCCCGAGACCCAGTACTTC
.	TRBV24-1	TRBJ1-3	.	CAAISIGGDSGNTIYF	TGTGCCGCAATATCGATCGGGGGTGACTCTGGAAACACCATATATTTT
.	TRBV7-9	TRBJ1-1	TRBD1	CASITIRQGRAFF	TGTGCCAGCATCACTATTCGACAGGGTCGAGCTTTCTTT
.	TRBV19	TRBJ2-4	.	CASSIATVAKNIQYF	TGTGCCAGTAGTATAGCAACAGTAGCCAAAAACATTCAGTACTTC
.	TRBV2	TRBJ2-7	.	CASTEAGTTSYEQYF	TGTGCCAGCACCGAAGCGGGGACAACCTCCTACGAGCAGTACTTC
once	TRBV3-1/TRBV3-2	TRBJ1-3	.	CASSQDRAGNTIYF	TGTGCCAGCAGCCAAGACAGGGCTGGAAACACCATATATTTT
.	TRBV18	TRBJ2-1	TRBD2	CASGPTIGTSGGDEQFF	TGTGCCAGTGGACCTACGATCGGGACTAGCGGCGGGGATGAGCAGTTCTTC
.	TRBV7-9	TRBJ1-1	TRBD1	CASILGQGTAEAFF	TGTGCCAGCATATTGGGACAGGGGACCGCTGAAGCTTTCTTT
once	TRBV11-3	TRBJ2-3	TRBD2	CASSLDHTSGEHTQYF	TGTGCCAGCAGCTTAGATCACACTAGCGGGGAACATACGCAGTATTTT
few	TRBV15	TRBJ2-2	.	CATSRDQSGELFF	TGTGCCACCAGCAGAGATCAATCCGGGGAGCTGTTTTTT
.	TRBV7-2	TRBJ1-6	.	CASSTWPNSPLHF	TGTGCCAGCAGCACCTGGCCCAATTCACCCCTCCACTTT
.	TRBV5-6	TRBJ2-7	.	CASSPEGAGRSYEQYF	TGTGCCAGCAGCCCGGAGGGGGCAGGGAGGTCCTACGAGCAGTACTTC
.	TRBV20-1	TRBJ1-4	TRBD1	CSASLQQGTINEKLFF	TGCAGTGCTAGTCTTCAACAGGGGACCATAAATGAAAAACTGTTTTTT
.	TRBV6-7	TRBJ1-5	.	CASSYEQGKGQPQHF	TGTGCCAGCAGTTACGAGCAGGGAAAGGGTCAGCCCCAGCATTTT
.	TRBV19	TRBJ2-1	.	CASSGGTVNEQFF	TGTGCCAGTAGTGGGGGGACAGTAAACGAGCAGTTCTTC
.	TRBV18	TRBJ1-2	.	CASSPRGTYGYTF	TGTGCCAGCTCACCCCGGGGGACCTATGGCTACACCTTC
.	TRBV7-7	TRBJ1-1	TRBD1	CASSIDQGAEAFF	TGTGCTAGCAGCATTGACCAGGGGGCTGAAGCTTTCTTT
.	TRBV2	TRBJ2-3	TRBD2	CASRGGTSRSTDTQYF	TGTGCCAGCAGGGGGGGGACTAGCAGAAGCACAGATACGCAGTATTTT
.	TRBV5-5	TRBJ1-4	.	CASSLVLRGGVANEKLFF	TGTGCCAGCAGCTTGGTTTTGAGGGGGGGTGTAGCGAATGAAAAACTGTTTTTT
many	TRBV6-2/TRBV6-3	TRBJ1-5	.	CASSYGQGNQPQHF	TGTGCCAGCAGTTACGGGCAGGGGAATCAGCCCCAGCATTTT
.	TRBV6-1	TRBJ2-5	TRBD2	CASSEVAGYQETQYF	TGTGCCAGCAGTGAAGTAGCGGGATACCAAGAGACCCAGTACTTC
.	TRBV5-1	TRBJ2-2	TRBD1	CASSPRLGTVTGELFF	TGCGCCAGCAGCCCCCGATTAGGGACAGTCACCGGGGAGCTGTTTTTT
.	TRBV18	TRBJ1-6	.	CASSPSYNSPLHF	TGTGCCAGCTCACCCTCTTATAATTCACCCCTCCACTTT
.	TRBV9	TRBJ2-7	.	CASSLSQGRLGEQYF	TGTGCCAGCAGCCTCTCCCAGGGGCGACTTGGGGAGCAGTACTTC
.	TRBV4-1	TRBJ1-5	.	CASSLKTGGGGRHQPQHF	TGCGCCAGCAGCCTTAAAACGGGAGGTGGGGGTAGGCATCAGCCCCAGCATTTT
few	TRBV7-2	TRBJ2-7	TRBD1	CASSSGQGAQYF	TGTGCCAGCAGCTCGGGACAGGGGGCCCAGTACTTC
.	TRBV7-3	TRBJ1-5	TRBD1	CASSLTGGQPQHF	TGTGCCAGCAGCTTGACAGGGGGTCAGCCCCAGCATTTT
few	TRBV27	TRBJ2-1	.	CASTTQGSYNEQFF	TGTGCCAGCACCACCCAGGGGTCCTACAATGAGCAGTTCTTC
.	TRBV19	TRBJ1-1	TRBD1	CASSIDHVVRGPTEAFF	TGTGCCAGTAGTATAGATCACGTTGTCAGGGGGCCCACTGAAGCTTTCTTT
.	TRBV6-1	TRBJ1-5	TRBD1	CASSEWWTGDVSNQPQHF	TGTGCCAGCAGTGAATGGTGGACAGGGGATGTAAGCAATCAGCCCCAGCATTTT
.	TRBV27	TRBJ1-6	.	CASSFIWGGNSPLHF	TGTGCCAGCAGTTTCATATGGGGAGGTAATTCACCCCTCCACTTT
many	TRBV7-6	TRBJ2-2	TRBD1	CASSTQGANTGELFF	TGTGCCAGCAGCACCCAGGGGGCGAACACCGGGGAGCTGTTTTTT
once	TRBV28	TRBJ1-2	TRBD1	CASSSQGALAYGYTF	TGTGCCAGCAGTTCACAGGGGGCCCTGGCTTATGGCTACACCTTC
.	TRBV2	TRBJ1-2	TRBD1	CASSWTGSDGYTF	TGTGCCAGCAGTTGGACAGGCTCGGATGGCTACACCTTC
.	TRBV5-1	TRBJ1-1	TRBD1	CASSPDRGNTEAFF	TGCGCCAGCAGCCCGGACAGGGGGAACACTGAAGCTTTCTTT
.	TRBV20-1	TRBJ1-6	TRBD1	CSASGGGGLNSPLHF	TGCAGTGCTAGTGGAGGGGGCGGGTTGAATTCACCCCTCCACTTT
once	TRBV6-2/TRBV6-3	TRBJ1-1	TRBD1	CASSYLTGGITEAFF	TGTGCCAGCAGTTACTTGACAGGGGGTATCACTGAAGCTTTCTTT
.	TRBV4-1	TRBJ2-1	TRBD1	CASSQGGTGYNEQFF	TGCGCCAGCAGCCAAGGGGGGACAGGTTACAATGAGCAGTTCTTC
.	TRBV19	TRBJ2-1	.	CASSTPIQTLRWNEQFF	TGTGCCAGTAGTACACCAATTCAAACGTTGAGGTGGAATGAGCAGTTCTTC
.	TRBV11-2	TRBJ1-2	.	CASTRQGIYGYTF	TGTGCCAGCACTAGGCAGGGAATCTATGGCTACACCTTC
.	TRBV5-4	TRBJ1-1	TRBD1	CASSLVGGLNTEAFF	TGTGCCAGCAGCTTGGTAGGGGGCTTGAACACTGAAGCTTTCTTT